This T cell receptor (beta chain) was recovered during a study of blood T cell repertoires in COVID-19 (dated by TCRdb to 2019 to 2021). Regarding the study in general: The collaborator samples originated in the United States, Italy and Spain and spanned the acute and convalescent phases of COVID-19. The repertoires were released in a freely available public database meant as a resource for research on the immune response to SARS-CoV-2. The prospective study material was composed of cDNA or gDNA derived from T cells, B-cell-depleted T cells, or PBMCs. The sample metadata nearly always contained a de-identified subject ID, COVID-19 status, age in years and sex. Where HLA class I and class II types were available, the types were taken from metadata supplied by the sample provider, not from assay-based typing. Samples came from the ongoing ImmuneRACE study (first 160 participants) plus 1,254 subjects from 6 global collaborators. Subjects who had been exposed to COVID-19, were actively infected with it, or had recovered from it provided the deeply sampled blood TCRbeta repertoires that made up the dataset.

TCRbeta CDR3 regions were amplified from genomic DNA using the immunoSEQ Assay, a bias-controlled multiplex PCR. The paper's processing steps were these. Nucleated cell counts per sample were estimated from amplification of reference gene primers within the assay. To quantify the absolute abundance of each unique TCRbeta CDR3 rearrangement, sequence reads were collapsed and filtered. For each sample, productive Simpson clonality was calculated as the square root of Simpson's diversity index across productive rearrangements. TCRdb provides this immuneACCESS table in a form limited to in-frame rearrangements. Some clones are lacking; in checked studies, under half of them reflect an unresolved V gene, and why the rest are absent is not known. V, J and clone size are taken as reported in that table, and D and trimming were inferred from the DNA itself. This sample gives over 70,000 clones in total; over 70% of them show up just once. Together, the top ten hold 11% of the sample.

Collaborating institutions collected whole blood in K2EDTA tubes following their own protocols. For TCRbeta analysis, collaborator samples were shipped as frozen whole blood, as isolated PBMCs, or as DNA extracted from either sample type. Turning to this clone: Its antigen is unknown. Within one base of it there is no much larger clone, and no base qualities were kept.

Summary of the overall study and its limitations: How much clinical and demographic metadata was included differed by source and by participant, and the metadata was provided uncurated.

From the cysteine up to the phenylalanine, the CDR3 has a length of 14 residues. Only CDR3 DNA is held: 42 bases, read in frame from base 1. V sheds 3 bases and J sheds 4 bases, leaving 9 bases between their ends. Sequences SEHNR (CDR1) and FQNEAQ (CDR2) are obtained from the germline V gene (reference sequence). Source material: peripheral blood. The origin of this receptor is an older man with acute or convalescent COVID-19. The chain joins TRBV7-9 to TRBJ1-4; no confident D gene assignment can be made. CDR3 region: CASSLGSSNEKLFF. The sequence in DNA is TGTGCCAGCAGCTTGGGGAGCAGTAATGAAAAACTGTTTTTT.